The clone carrying this T cell receptor beta chain has a single count. Germline V gene lookup returns CDR1 SGHTA and CDR2 FQGTGA. There are 15 residues in the CDR3. The ends lost 5 bases at V and 9 bases at J; junction bases unmatched: 12. Only in-frame clones appear in the TCRdb table, and some are missing; sequencing was by immunoSEQ multiplex PCR. The sample gives 950,000 to 1,100,000 clones, 75% to 85% of which show up once; 0.6% to 0.75% is in the top ten. The data stem from a study of shared clonotypes between healthy human individuals. The V call is TRBV7-3, the J call TRBJ2-1; 8 nucleotides align to TRBD2. This receptor was obtained from a man younger than 30 in good health. Some clones in this sample may be carry-over from other donors' samples. The sequencing sample was made of memory CD4+ T cells from PBMCs. Sample subset: CD45RA-negative fraction. The CDR3 is CASSARSGGLAEQFF. The CDR3 coding sequence is TGTGCCAGCAGCGCCAGGTCGGGAGGGCTCGCTGAGCAGTTCTTC.